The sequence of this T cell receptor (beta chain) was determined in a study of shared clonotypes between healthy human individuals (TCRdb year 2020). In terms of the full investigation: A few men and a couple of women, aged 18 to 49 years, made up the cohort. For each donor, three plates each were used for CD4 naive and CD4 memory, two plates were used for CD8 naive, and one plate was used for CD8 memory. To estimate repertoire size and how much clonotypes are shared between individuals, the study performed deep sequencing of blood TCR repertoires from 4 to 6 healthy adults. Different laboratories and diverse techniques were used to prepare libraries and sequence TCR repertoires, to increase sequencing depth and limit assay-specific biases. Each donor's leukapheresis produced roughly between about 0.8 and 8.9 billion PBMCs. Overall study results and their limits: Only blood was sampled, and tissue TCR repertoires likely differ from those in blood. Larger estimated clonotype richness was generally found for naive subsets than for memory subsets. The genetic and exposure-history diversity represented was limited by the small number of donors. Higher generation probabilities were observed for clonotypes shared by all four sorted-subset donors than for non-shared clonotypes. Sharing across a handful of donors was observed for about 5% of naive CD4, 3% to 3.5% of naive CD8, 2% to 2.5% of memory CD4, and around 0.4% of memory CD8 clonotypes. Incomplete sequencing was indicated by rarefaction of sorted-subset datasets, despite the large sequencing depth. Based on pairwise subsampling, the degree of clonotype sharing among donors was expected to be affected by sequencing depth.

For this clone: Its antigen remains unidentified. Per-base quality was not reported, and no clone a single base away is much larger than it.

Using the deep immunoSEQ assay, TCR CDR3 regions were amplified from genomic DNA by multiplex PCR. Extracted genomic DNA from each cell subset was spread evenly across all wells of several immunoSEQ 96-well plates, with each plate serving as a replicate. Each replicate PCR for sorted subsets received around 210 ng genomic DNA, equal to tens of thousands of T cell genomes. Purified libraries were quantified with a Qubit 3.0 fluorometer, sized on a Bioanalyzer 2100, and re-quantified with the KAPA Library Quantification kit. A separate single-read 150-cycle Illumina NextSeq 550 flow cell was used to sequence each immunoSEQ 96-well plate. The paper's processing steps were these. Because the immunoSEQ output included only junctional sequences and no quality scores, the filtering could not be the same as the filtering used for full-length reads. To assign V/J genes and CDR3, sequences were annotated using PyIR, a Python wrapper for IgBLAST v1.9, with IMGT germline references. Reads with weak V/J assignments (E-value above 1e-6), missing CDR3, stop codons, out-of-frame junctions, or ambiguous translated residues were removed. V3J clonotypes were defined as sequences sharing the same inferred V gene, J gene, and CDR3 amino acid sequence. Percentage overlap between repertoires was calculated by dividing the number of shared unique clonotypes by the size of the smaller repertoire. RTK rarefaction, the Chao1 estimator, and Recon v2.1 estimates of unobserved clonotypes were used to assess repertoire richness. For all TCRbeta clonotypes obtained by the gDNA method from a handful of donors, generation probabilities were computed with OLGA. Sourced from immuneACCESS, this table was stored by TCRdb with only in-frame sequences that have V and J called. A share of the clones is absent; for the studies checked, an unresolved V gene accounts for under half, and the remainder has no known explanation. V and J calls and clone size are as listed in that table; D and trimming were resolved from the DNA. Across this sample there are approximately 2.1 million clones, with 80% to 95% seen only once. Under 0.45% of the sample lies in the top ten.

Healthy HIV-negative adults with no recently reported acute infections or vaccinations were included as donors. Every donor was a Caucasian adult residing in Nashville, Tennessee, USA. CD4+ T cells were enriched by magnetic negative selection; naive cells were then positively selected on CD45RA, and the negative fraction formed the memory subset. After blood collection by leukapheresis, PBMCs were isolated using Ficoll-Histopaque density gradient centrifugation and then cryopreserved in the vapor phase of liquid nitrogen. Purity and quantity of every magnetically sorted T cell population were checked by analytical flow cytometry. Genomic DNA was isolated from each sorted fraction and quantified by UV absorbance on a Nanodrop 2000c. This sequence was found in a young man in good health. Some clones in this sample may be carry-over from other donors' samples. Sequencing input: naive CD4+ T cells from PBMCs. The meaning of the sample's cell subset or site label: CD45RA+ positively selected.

The DNA sequence follows: TGTGCCAGCAGTTTAGCCAGGGGAGGAGAGGATGGCTACACCTTC. It specifies CASSLARGGEDGYTF. Recombination joined TRBV28 with TRBJ1-2; TRBD1 is a weak D gene call, 6 bases matching. V is pared back by 2 bases and J by 6 bases, with 16 bases lying between the germline termini. The CDR3 numbers 15 residues from cysteine through phenylalanine. The only DNA kept is the CDR3, 45 bases in frame from the first base. The germline V gene specifies MDHEN as CDR1 and SYDVKM as CDR2.